This entry features one T cell receptor beta chain sequence. Its antigen is not identified. This was the immunoSEQ version 4 assay in survey mode. Here immunoSEQ multiplex PCR was the method, and the copy in TCRdb shows in-frame clones only, minus some. The repertoire has 25,000 to 35,000 clones, around 80% of them found once; the top ten carry 0.65% to 0.85%. Stimulation used around 10 ug/mL lysate from CMV-infected fibroblasts. Sorted nonresponding memory CD4+ T cells were CD40L-negative, CD69-negative, CD45RO-high. Suppressive ART was started during chronic HIV-1 infection in these adults. CDR1 and CDR2 (germline): SGHKS, YYEKEE (reference sequence). V lost 3 bases and J lost 8, with 10 bases in between. This CDR3 has 12 amino acids. The data belong to a study of persistence of HIV-infected CD4 T cells. Study summary: The sample holds CD4+ T cells responsive to CMV or HIV-1 Gag.

Study-wide findings and caveats: Within sorted populations, more oligoclonal TCRs accompanied more oligoclonal proviruses.

Material: CD4+ T cells sorted from PBMCs after roughly 18-hour stimulation, obtained from a patient who received antiretroviral therapy. V usage is TRBV5-5 and J usage is TRBJ2-3; D perhaps matches TRBD2 (5 bases). The receptor was isolated from an adult woman with HIV who was CMV-seropositive. CDR3: CASSSGLGTQYF. CDR3 nucleotides: TGTGCCAGCAGCTCCGGACTGGGTACGCAGTATTTT.